This T cell receptor (beta chain) emerged from a study of blood T cells in healthy people across ages. Together with a sample-barcoded 5' primer, a J-beta primer mix was included in a second PCR lasting roughly 6 to 12 cycles. TCRdb used MiXCR to reprocess the 5' RACE reads, holding one entry per CDR3 protein. The sample has hundreds of thousands of distinct CDR3 sequences, approximately 31% seen once. Germline V gene data show CDR1 as SQVTM and CDR2 as ANQGSEA. The CDR3 loop spans 16 amino acids. Trimming pared 8 bases from V and 0 bases from J, leaving 17 bases between. The source material was blood. The V call is TRBV29-1, the J call TRBJ2-6; D call uncertain. The source is a woman older than 75 in good health. The CDR3 region is CSPWAKDHSGANVLTF. Here the CDR3 DNA reads TGCAGCCCCTGGGCCAAGGACCACTCTGGGGCCAACGTCCTGACTTTC.